This TCR beta chain was profiled in a study of human T cells and chemical hapten exposure. Germline-derived CDR1 and CDR2 are SQVTM and ANQGSEA. This CDR3 comprises 14 residues. The V end lost 3 bases, the J end lost 2 bases, and 12 bases lay between the germline ends. Sample time point: patch test 1, 2 weeks after DPC sensitization. Treatment denoted: therapeutic diphenylcyclopropenone sensitization with weekly scalp DPC. TCRdb analysed the RACE reads with MiXCR anew, one entry per CDR3 protein. This sample has around 160,000 distinct CDR3 sequences, with 13% to 15% found just once. With respect to this clonotype: The antigen is unknown.

Study results and limitations: High-frequency TCRs, those above 1 in 1000, stayed the same after DPC sensitization. More PT1 expanded TCRs went with higher patch test scores.

The sample consisted of whole blood, taken in connection with sensitization to the hapten diphenylcyclopropenone (DPC). The TCR sequence derives from a woman under 40 with alopecia areata. Some clones in this sample may be carry-over from other donors' samples. The V and J genes are TRBV29-1 and TRBJ2-3; D may be TRBD2 (6 bases). The CDR3 coding sequence is TGCAGCGTTGACGGGACTGCGATCACAGATACGCAGTATTTT. Amino acids: CSVDGTAITDTQYF.